This T cell receptor (beta chain) was retrieved from a study of cytomegalovirus exposure and HLA in healthy donors. The wider study: Both the roughly 120 validation repertoires and the 550 to 750 first-cohort repertoires used the same platform, as reported by a later analysis.

The table came from immunoSEQ multiplex PCR; TCRdb's copy has only in-frame clones and leaves some out. The sample holds 160,000 or so clones, approximately 80% seen once. The CDR3 runs 16 residues. Germline V gene data show CDR1 as SGHTA and CDR2 as FQGNSA. The J segment lost 2 bases and the V segment lost 6 bases, leaving 6 bases of the junction unmatched. Concerning this clone: Its antigen remains unidentified.

The donors were members of the validation cohort, which comprised 90 to 150 subjects and was separate from the first cohort of around 700 subjects. The study, taken as a whole, reports: Rarity characterized most TCR sequences, yet some public TCRs appeared in many donors. There were over 150 TCR beta chains listed as cytomegalovirus-associated.

The chain couples TRBV7-2 to TRBJ2-4, with TRBD2 matching over 11 bases. This TCR came from a man aged 30 to 45 in good health and CMV-seropositive. Sequencing used PBMCs. For the CDR3, the DNA is TGTGCCAGCAGATATGAGACTAGCGGGACCAAAAACATTCAGTACTTC. The encoded protein is CASRYETSGTKNIQYF.